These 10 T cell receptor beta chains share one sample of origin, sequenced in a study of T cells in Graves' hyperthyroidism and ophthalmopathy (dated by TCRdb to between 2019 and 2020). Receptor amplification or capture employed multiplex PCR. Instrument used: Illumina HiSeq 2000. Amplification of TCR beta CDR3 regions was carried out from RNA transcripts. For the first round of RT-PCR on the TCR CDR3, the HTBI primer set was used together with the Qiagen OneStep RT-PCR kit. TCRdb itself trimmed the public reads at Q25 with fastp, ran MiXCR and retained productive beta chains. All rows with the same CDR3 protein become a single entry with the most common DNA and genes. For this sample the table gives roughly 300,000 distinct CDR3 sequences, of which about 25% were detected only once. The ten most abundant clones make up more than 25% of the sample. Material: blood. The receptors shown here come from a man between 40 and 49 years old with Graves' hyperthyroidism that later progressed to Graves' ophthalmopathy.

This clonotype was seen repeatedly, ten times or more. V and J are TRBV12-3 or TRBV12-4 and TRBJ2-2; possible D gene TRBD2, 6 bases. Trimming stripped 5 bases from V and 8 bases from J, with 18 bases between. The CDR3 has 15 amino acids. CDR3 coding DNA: TGTGCCAGCAGTACGGGGACTCCATCCCGTGGGGAGCTGTTTTTT. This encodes CASSTGTPSRGELFF.

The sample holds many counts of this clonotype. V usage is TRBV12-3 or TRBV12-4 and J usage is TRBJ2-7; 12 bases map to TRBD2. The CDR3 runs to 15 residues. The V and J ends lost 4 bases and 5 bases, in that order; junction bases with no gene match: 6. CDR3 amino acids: CASSWLAGGPNEQYF. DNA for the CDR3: TGTGCCAGCAGTTGGCTAGCGGGAGGGCCAAACGAGCAGTACTTC.

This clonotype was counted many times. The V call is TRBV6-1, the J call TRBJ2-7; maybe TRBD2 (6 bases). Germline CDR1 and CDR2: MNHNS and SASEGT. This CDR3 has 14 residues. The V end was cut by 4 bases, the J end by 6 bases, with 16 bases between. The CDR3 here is CASSGRGPLSEQYF. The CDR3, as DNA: TGTGCCAGCAGTGGGAGGGGACCGTTGAGCGAGCAGTACTTC.

CDR3 nucleotides: TGTGCCAGCAGCCCGTGGACGGCCGCCTACGAGCAGTACTTC. Its translation is CASSPWTAAYEQYF. V and J are TRBV7-2 and TRBJ2-7; D is unclear. Deletions cut 5 bases from V and 2 bases from J, with 13 bases between. This CDR3 comprises 14 residues. Germline lookup yields CDR1 SGHTA and CDR2 FQGNSA.

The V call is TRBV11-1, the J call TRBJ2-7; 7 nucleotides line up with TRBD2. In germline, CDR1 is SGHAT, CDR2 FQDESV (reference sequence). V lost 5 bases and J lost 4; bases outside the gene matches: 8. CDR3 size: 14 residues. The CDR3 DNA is TGTGCCAGCAGCCCACGGGACGGGGGGTACGAGCAGTACTTC. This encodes CASSPRDGGYEQYF. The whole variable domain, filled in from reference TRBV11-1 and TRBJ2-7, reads EAEVAQSPRYKITEKSQAVAFWCDPISGHATLYWYRQILGQGPELLVQFQDESVVDDSQLPKDRFSAERLKGVDSTLKIQPAELGDSAMYLCASSPRDGGYEQYFGPGTRLTVT.

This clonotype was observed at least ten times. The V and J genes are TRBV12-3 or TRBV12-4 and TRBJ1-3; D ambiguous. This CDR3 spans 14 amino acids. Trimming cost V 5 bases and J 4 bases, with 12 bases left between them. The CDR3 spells CASSAGVRGNTIYF. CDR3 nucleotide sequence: TGTGCCAGCAGTGCCGGGGTCAGGGGAAACACCATATATTTT.

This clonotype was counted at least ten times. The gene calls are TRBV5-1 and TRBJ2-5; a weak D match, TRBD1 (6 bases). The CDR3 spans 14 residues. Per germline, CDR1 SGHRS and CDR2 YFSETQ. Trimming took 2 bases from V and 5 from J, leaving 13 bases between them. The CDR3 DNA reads TGCGCCAGCAGCTTTTCCTGGGGGCGCGAGACCCAGTACTTC. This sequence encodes CASSFSWGRETQYF. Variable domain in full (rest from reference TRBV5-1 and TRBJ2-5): KAGVTQTPRYLIKTRGQQVTLSCSPISGHRSVSWYQQTPGQGLQFLFEYFSETQRNKGNFPGRFSGRQFSNSRSEMNVSTLELGDSALYLCASSFSWGRETQYFGPGTRLLVL.

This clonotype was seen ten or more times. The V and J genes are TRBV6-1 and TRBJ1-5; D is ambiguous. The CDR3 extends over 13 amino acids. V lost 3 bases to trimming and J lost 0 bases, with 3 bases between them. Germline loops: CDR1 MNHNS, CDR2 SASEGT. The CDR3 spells CASSDGSNQPQHF. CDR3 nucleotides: TGTGCCAGCAGTGATGGTAGCAATCAGCCCCAGCATTTT.

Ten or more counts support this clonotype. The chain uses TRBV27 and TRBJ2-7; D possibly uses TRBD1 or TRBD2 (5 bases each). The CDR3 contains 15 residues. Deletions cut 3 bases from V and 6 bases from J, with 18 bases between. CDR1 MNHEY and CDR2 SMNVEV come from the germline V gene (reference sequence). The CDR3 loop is CASSFSRDGPLEQYF. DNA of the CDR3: TGTGCCAGCAGTTTTAGCCGGGACGGACCCCTCGAGCAGTACTTC.

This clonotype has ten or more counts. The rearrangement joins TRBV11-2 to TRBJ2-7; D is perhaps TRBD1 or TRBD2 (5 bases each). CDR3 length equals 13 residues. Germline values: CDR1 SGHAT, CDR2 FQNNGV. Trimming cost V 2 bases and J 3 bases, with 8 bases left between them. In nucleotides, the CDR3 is TGTGCCAGCAGCTTATTTGGGGGCTACGAGCAGTACTTC. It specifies CASSLFGGYEQYF.